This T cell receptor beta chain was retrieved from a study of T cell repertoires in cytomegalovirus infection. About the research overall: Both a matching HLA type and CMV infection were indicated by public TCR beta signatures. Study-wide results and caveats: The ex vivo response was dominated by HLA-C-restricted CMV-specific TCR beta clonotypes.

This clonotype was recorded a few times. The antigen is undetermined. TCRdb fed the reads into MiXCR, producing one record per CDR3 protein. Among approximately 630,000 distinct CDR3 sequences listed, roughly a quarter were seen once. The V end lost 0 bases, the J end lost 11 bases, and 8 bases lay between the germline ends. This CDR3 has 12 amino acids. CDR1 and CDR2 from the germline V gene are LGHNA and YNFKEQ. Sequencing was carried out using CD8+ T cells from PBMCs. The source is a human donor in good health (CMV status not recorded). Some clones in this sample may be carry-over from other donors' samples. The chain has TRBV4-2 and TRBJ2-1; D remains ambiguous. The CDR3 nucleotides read TGTGCCAGCAGCCAAGAGAGTGGGAAGCAGTTCTTC. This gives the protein CASSQESGKQFF.